This TCR beta chain was sequenced for a study of T cell responses to AZD1222 COVID-19 vaccine. Findings and caveats of the study: Spike-specific TCR breadth rose after two AZD1222 doses, and depth rose as well. Donors skewed white British and female; clonal diversity was possibly underestimated. Vaccine-associated CD4 TCRs ranged over spike, dominating at 160-218 and 743-854.

Note on this clone: The antigen is unknown.

Clones were read by immunoSEQ multiplex PCR, and TCRdb kept only the in-frame ones, dropping some. In the table there are about 100,000 clones, roughly 90% of which are singletons. CDR3 length equals 15 residues. Trimming removed 1 base from V and 1 base from J; junction bases left unmatched: 3. Germline CDR1 is MNHEY and CDR2 is SVGAGI. This TCR derives from an adult in good health. The input for sequencing was peripheral blood, taken on day 0 of AZD1222 vaccination. The rearrangement links TRBV6-5 to TRBJ1-1; 7 positions agree with TRBD1. The DNA of the CDR3 is TGTGCCAGCAGTTACTTTCAGGGGGAGAACACTGAAGCTTTCTTT. It encodes CASSYFQGENTEAFF.